Below are 20 T cell receptor beta chains sequenced from a single sample in a study of blood T cell repertoires in COVID-19. Repertoires were generated with immunoSEQ multiplex PCR, while TCRdb's copy carries only in-frame clones and drops some. Of over 130,000 clones detected, approximately 85% appear once; the ten largest clones hold approximately 3%. The sample taken for sequencing was PBMCs or T cells enriched from blood (not recorded which). Receptors originate from a woman in her forties or fifties with acute COVID-19.

V usage is TRBV2 and J usage is TRBJ1-2; no reliable D call. CDR1 and CDR2 from the germline V gene are SNHLY and FYNNEI. This CDR3 is built from 12 residues. The V end lost 2 bases, the J end lost 6 bases, and 7 bases lay between the germline ends. The chain's CDR3 is CASSEIGDGYTF. The CDR3 DNA follows: TGTGCCAGCAGTGAAATCGGAGATGGCTACACCTTC.

This chain links TRBV5-4 with TRBJ2-6; tentative D call: TRBD1 (5 bases). V was cut by 6 bases and J by 1 base, with 11 bases left in between. The CDR3 loop spans 15 amino acids. Germline V gene sequence: CDR1 SGHNT, CDR2 YYREEE (reference sequence). The CDR3 region has the DNA TGTGCCAGCAAGGCAGGGAATTCTGGGGCCAACGTCCTGACTTTC. It is translated as CASKAGNSGANVLTF. Together with reference TRBV5-4 and TRBJ2-6, the CDR3 gives the full variable domain: ETGVTQSPTHLIKTRGQQVTLRCSSQSGHNTVSWYQQALGQGPQFIFQYYREEENGRGNFPPRFSGLQFPNYSSELNVNALELDDSALYLCASKAGNSGANVLTFGAGSRLTVL.

This chain connects TRBV19 to TRBJ1-1; D perhaps matches TRBD1 (6 bases). The germline V gene encodes CDR1 LNHDA and CDR2 SQIVND (reference sequence). V was trimmed by 7 bases and J by 1 base, leaving 16 bases between them. The CDR3 spans 15 residues. The CDR3 region is CASKPGEGRNTEAFF. The CDR3 nucleotides are TGTGCCAGTAAACCAGGGGAAGGGAGGAACACTGAAGCTTTCTTT.

The chain carries TRBV6-5 and TRBJ2-5, with a weak D call TRBD1 (6 bases). The V end lost 7 bases, the J end lost 4 bases, and 16 bases lay between the germline ends. Germline CDR1 and CDR2: MNHEY and SVGAGI. The length of the CDR3 is 14 residues. The chain's CDR3 is CASTTGWSGETQYF. In nucleotides, the CDR3 is TGTGCCAGCACAACAGGGTGGAGTGGAGAGACCCAGTACTTC.

The chain joins TRBV4-1 to TRBJ2-7, with D perhaps TRBD1 (5 bases). The CDR3 is made up of 14 amino acids. The germline V and J ends were trimmed by 1 base and 13 bases, with 20 bases remaining between them. From germline, CDR1 is MGHRA and CDR2 YSYEKL. The DNA for the CDR3 is TGCGCCAGCAGCCAAGTGATTTTCAGGGATTTCCTTTACTTC. Translated, it gives CASSQVIFRDFLYF.

The chain recombines TRBV29-1 with TRBJ1-1; D remains unclear. Germline V lookup: CDR1 SQVTM, CDR2 ANQGSEA. Between the trimmed V and J ends, which lost 5 bases and 6 bases, there was a span of 19 bases. This CDR3 comprises 14 residues. The CDR3 loop reads CSVSAGVPTSEAFF. The DNA for the CDR3 is TGCAGCGTTTCCGCGGGAGTCCCCACATCTGAAGCTTTCTTT.

The V call is TRBV29-1, the J call TRBJ2-3; the D gene is possibly TRBD1 (5 bases). V shed 6 bases and J shed 0 bases, with 10 bases lying between them. The CDR3 has 13 residues. Germline V CDR1 and CDR2: SQVTM, ANQGSEA. Here the CDR3 DNA reads TGCAGCGTCCTGACAGCTAGCACAGATACGCAGTATTTT. Translated, it gives CSVLTASTDTQYF.

This clone was observed a single time. The V and J genes are TRBV9 and TRBJ2-1; no definite D call. Germline V lookup: CDR1 SGDLS, CDR2 YYNGEE. Trimming took off 5 bases at V and 0 bases at J, with 12 bases between the two ends. CDR3 size: 15 residues. The chain's CDR3 is CASSGRAYSYNEQFF. The CDR3 bases are TGTGCCAGCAGTGGTCGCGCGTACTCCTACAATGAGCAGTTCTTC.

This clone has more than one count but fewer than ten. The chain joins TRBV5-1 to TRBJ2-2; 10 nucleotides line up with TRBD1. V was clipped by 4 bases and J by 3 bases; unmatched bases: 18. CDR1 and CDR2 from the germline V gene are SGHRS and YFSETQ. The CDR3 extends over 20 amino acids. The CDR3 loop is CASSRTGRQGALSDTGELFF. CDR3 bases: TGCGCCAGCAGCCGGACCGGTAGACAGGGGGCCTTATCGGACACCGGGGAGCTGTTTTTT.

V usage is TRBV27 and J usage is TRBJ1-5, with 9 bases identical to TRBD1. J was trimmed by 5 bases and V by 1 base; bases with no gene match: 9. This CDR3 is built from 17 residues. Per the germline V gene, CDR1 is MNHEY and CDR2 is SMNVEV (reference sequence). CDR3 sequence reads: CASSLYRMGQGDQPQHF. CDR3 DNA sequence: TGTGCCAGCAGTTTATACCGCATGGGACAGGGCGATCAGCCCCAGCATTTT.

The chain is built from TRBV19 and TRBJ1-5; 8 nucleotides align to TRBD1. The CDR3 contains 17 residues. Germline V gives CDR1 LNHDA, CDR2 SQIVND (reference sequence). V lost 1 base and J lost 2; bases outside the gene matches: 7. DNA of the CDR3: TGTGCCAGTAGTATAGGGCAGGGGGCGATGGGCAATCAGCCCCAGCATTTT. This encodes CASSIGQGAMGNQPQHF. Full variable domain (remainder filled in from reference TRBV19 and TRBJ1-5): DGGITQSPKYLFRKEGQNVTLSCEQNLNHDAMYWYRQDPGQGLRLIYYSQIVNDFQKGDIAEGYSVSREKKESFPLTVTSAQKNPTAFYLCASSIGQGAMGNQPQHFGDGTRLSIL.

This chain uses TRBV2 with TRBJ1-3; the D gene is possibly TRBD1 (5 bases). This CDR3 contains 13 residues. Germline V gene data show CDR1 as SNHLY and CDR2 as FYNNEI. V gave up 6 bases and J gave up 3 bases, with 9 bases separating them. The DNA of the CDR3 is TGTGCCAGCAGCTCCGACAGTGGAAACACCATATATTTT. The encoded protein is CASSSDSGNTIYF.

The count of this clone is one. This rearrangement joins TRBV30 to TRBJ1-6; the D is unclear. CDR1 and CDR2 from the germline V gene are GTSNPN and SVGIG (reference sequence). This CDR3 is 14 amino acids long. The ends were cut back, 5 bases at V and 7 bases at J, with 15 bases in the middle. CDR3 sequence (DNA): TGTGCCTGGCGGGCGGGCCTACCCAATTCACCCCTCCACTTT. It translates to CAWRAGLPNSPLHF.

The chain employs TRBV9 and TRBJ1-3, with D tentatively TRBD1 (5 bases). Germline V gene lookup returns CDR1 SGDLS and CDR2 YYNGEE. The length of the CDR3 is 14 residues. The CDR3 spells CAGVLLSSGNTIYF. CDR3 DNA sequence: TGTGCAGGGGTTCTTCTAAGCTCTGGAAACACCATATATTTT.

The rearrangement uses TRBV3-1 (or the pseudogene TRBV3-2) and TRBJ2-7; 10 bases fit TRBD2. The CDR3 is made up of 15 amino acids. V lost 3 bases to trimming and J lost 0 bases; unmatched junction nucleotides: 2. Germline V gives CDR1 LGHDT, CDR2 YNNKEL (reference sequence). This CDR3 is CASSHASGSSYEQYF. Written as DNA, the CDR3 is TGTGCCAGCAGCCATGCTAGCGGGAGCTCCTACGAGCAGTACTTC.

This chain links TRBV4-3 with TRBJ2-2; D remains ambiguous. The germline gives CDR1 LGHNA, CDR2 YSLEER. The germline V and J ends were trimmed by 0 bases and 5 bases, with 4 bases remaining between them. The CDR3 sequence is 13 residues long. CDR3 sequence reads: CASSQDITGELFF. CDR3 DNA: TGCGCCAGCAGCCAAGATATTACCGGGGAGCTGTTTTTT.

The gene calls are TRBV11-3 and TRBJ1-2; 7 bases align to TRBD1. The V gene's germline CDR1 is SGHNT and CDR2 YENEEA. CDR3 length: 18 amino acids. V was pared by 2 bases and J by 4 bases, with 16 bases of the junction left unmatched. Written as DNA, the CDR3 is TGTGCCAGCAGCTTATACCGGGACAGCCAGTTCCAAGGCTATGGCTACACCTTC. This encodes CASSLYRDSQFQGYGYTF.

The count of this clone is one. The chain has TRBV5-3 and TRBJ2-7; 10 bases fit TRBD1. TRBV5-3 falls under the ORF class, with uncertain function. The CDR3 spans 17 residues. Trimming cost V 4 bases and J 2 bases; bases outside gene matches: 12. The CDR3 DNA is TGTGCCAGAAGCCTTTCCTCCGGACAGGGGGTCCCCTACGAGCAGTACTTC. This encodes CARSLSSGQGVPYEQYF.

The chain joins TRBV27 to TRBJ1-1; tentative D call: TRBD1 (5 bases). Germline V gives CDR1 MNHEY, CDR2 SMNVEV (reference sequence). CDR3 length equals 17 residues. The ends were cut back, 0 bases at V and 11 bases at J, with 25 bases in the middle. Here the CDR3 reads CASSLSWSTGSGFGAFF. For the CDR3, the DNA is TGTGCCAGCAGTTTATCCTGGAGTACAGGCAGTGGTTTTGGGGCTTTCTTT.

The chain links TRBV5-4 to TRBJ2-2, with 10 bases that match TRBD2. CDR1 and CDR2 (germline): SGHNT, YYREEE (reference sequence). V trimming: 4 bases; J trimming: 4 bases; junction bases outside the gene matches: 4. The CDR3 runs 15 residues. The CDR3 reads CASSLAGVTTGELFF. The CDR3, as DNA: TGTGCCAGCAGCCTAGCGGGAGTCACCACCGGGGAGCTGTTTTTT.